Listed below are T cell receptor beta chains from one sample, sequenced in a study of CD8 T cells in ankylosing spondylitis. TCRdb ran MiXCR on the 5' RACE reads and lists one entry per CDR3 protein. This sample carries hundreds of thousands of distinct CDR3 sequences, roughly 12% of them seen once, and the ten largest clones take around 0.51%. Sequenced sample: blood, either unsorted or a sorted T cell fraction (not recorded which). Every receptor here comes from a male donor with ankylosing spondylitis. Each CDR3 is given with its conserved first and last residue. D genes are given only for firm matches. The size entry is marked missing in some rows and otherwise reads once, few, many or a size class.

TRBV10-3,-,few,TRBJ1-2,CAISESTLKDNYYGYTF,TGTGCCATCAGTGAGTCGACTCTAAAGGACAACTACTATGGCTACACCTTC
TRBV20-1,-,many,TRBJ1-5,CSARGGFSYPQHF,TGCAGTGCTAGAGGAGGTTTTTCATATCCCCAGCATTTT
TRBV5-1,-,few,TRBJ1-5,CASSPNREGQPQHF,TGCGCCAGCAGTCCGAACAGGGAAGGACAGCCCCAGCATTTT
TRBV7-7,-,-,TRBJ2-5,CASSLVGEYQETQYF,TGTGCTAGCAGCTTAGTTGGCGAATACCAAGAGACCCAGTACTTC
TRBV29-1,-,few,TRBJ2-5,CSSLRQGGETQYF,TGCAGCTCCCTAAGGCAGGGAGGAGAGACCCAGTACTTC
TRBV20-1,-,few,TRBJ2-1,CSARRVYNEQFF,TGCAGTGCTAGACGAGTTTACAATGAGCAGTTCTTC
TRBV18,-,few,TRBJ2-7,CASSPSQGRTFYEQYF,TGTGCCAGCTCACCGAGTCAGGGCCGAACTTTCTACGAGCAGTACTTC
TRBV7-2,TRBD2,-,TRBJ2-3,CASSRAGGPGDTQYF,TGTGCCAGCAGCCGAGCGGGAGGGCCGGGAGATACGCAGTATTTT
TRBV9,TRBD2,few,TRBJ2-3,CASSVAPGTSGADTQYF,TGTGCCAGCAGCGTAGCGCCCGGGACTAGCGGGGCAGATACGCAGTATTTT
TRBV2,-,-,TRBJ2-2,CASSGQMNTGELFF,TGTGCCAGCAGTGGACAGATGAACACCGGGGAGCTGTTTTTT
TRBV5-6,TRBD2,-,TRBJ2-1,CASSLRSGTITMLRFF,TGTGCCAGCAGCTTGCGTAGCGGGACCATAACAATGCTTAGGTTCTTC
TRBV6-2/TRBV6-3,-,-,TRBJ1-1,CASRPWTDENTEAFF,TGTGCCAGCAGACCCTGGACAGACGAGAACACTGAAGCTTTCTTT
TRBV20-1,-,-,TRBJ2-7,CSARAPAGARRHF,TGCAGTGCTAGAGCCCCGGCAGGGGCACGTCGGCACTTC
TRBV29-1,-,many,TRBJ1-1,CSVVRRLFYTEAFF,TGCAGCGTTGTACGACGGCTTTTTTACACTGAAGCTTTCTTT
TRBV12-3/TRBV12-4,-,few,TRBJ2-5,CASTLGGAETQYF,TGTGCCAGCACATTGGGGGGGGCCGAGACCCAGTACTTC
TRBV5-1,-,many,TRBJ2-3,CASSPRTGTDTQYF,TGCGCCAGCAGCCCAAGGACAGGCACAGATACGCAGTATTTT
TRBV2,-,-,TRBJ1-1,CASSDQVVAFF,TGTGCCAGCAGTGATCAGGTAGTAGCTTTCTTT
TRBV10-3,-,many,TRBJ2-1,CAISRGRESGNEQFF,TGTGCCATCTCCCGGGGCCGGGAAAGCGGCAATGAGCAGTTCTTC
TRBV7-2,-,-,TRBJ1-5,CASSILTGSLSNQPQHF,TGTGCCAGCAGCATCCTCACAGGGTCCCTTAGCAATCAGCCCCAGCATTTT
TRBV12-3/TRBV12-4,-,-,TRBJ1-1,CASTGGENTEAFF,TGTGCCAGCACGGGGGGCGAGAACACTGAAGCTTTCTTT
TRBV10-3,TRBD2,few,TRBJ2-2,CAISDRTSGTGELFF,TGTGCCATCAGTGATCGGACTAGTGGCACCGGGGAGCTGTTTTTT
TRBV4-2,-,-,TRBJ2-7,CASSQAKGPAYEQYF,TGTGCCAGCAGCCAAGCGAAGGGACCTGCCTACGAGCAGTACTTC
TRBV20-1,-,-,TRBJ2-7,CSVSGYLDEQYF,TGCAGTGTAAGTGGCTACCTCGACGAGCAGTACTTC
TRBV5-5,TRBD1,many,TRBJ2-1,CASSLASGRGNEQFF,TGTGCCAGCAGCTTGGCCTCGGGCAGGGGGAACGAGCAGTTCTTC
TRBV10-3,-,-,TRBJ2-7,CAVKQSWAYEQYF,TGTGCCGTTAAACAATCGTGGGCCTACGAGCAGTACTTC
TRBV20-1,TRBD2,few,TRBJ2-5,CSATPPGLAGGLQETQYF,TGCAGTGCTACGCCTCCGGGACTAGCGGGGGGGCTCCAAGAGACCCAGTACTTC
TRBV7-2,TRBD2,-,TRBJ2-1,CASSFRSSGIGNEQFF,TGTGCCAGCAGCTTTCGATCTAGCGGGATAGGGAATGAGCAGTTCTTC
TRBV20-1,-,few,TRBJ2-1,CSARVLLTYEQFF,TGCAGTGCTAGAGTTTTACTAACATATGAGCAGTTCTTC
TRBV20-1,-,-,TRBJ2-2,CSARDHGPKGVTGELFF,TGCAGTGCTAGAGATCATGGGCCAAAGGGTGTCACCGGGGAGCTGTTTTTT
TRBV7-6,-,-,TRBJ2-7,CASQPGLLSYEQYF,TGTGCCAGCCAGCCGGGACTTTTATCCTACGAGCAGTACTTC
TRBV20-1,TRBD1,-,TRBJ2-7,CSALGQGVDEQYF,TGCAGTGCTTTGGGACAGGGGGTTGACGAGCAGTACTTC
TRBV6-5,-,few,TRBJ1-2,CASSYSPGHYGYTF,TGTGCCAGCAGTTACTCGCCAGGGCACTATGGCTACACCTTC
TRBV20-1,-,few,TRBJ1-1,CSASSDTEAFF,TGCAGTGCTAGTAGTGATACTGAAGCTTTCTTT
TRBV5-1,TRBD2,many,TRBJ2-7,CASSLGLAGNYEQYF,TGCGCCAGCAGCTTGGGACTAGCGGGAAACTACGAGCAGTACTTC
TRBV12-3/TRBV12-4,-,few,TRBJ1-2,CASSLRIMGNYGYTF,TGTGCCAGCAGTTTACGAATTATGGGTAACTATGGCTACACCTTC
TRBV4-1,TRBD2,-,TRBJ2-7,CASSQGLASRYEQYF,TGCGCCAGCAGCCAAGGACTAGCGAGCCGCTACGAGCAGTACTTC
TRBV24-1,-,many,TRBJ2-3,CATSASFMSTDTQYF,TGTGCCACCAGCGCGTCGTTCATGAGCACAGATACGCAGTATTTT
TRBV20-1,-,few,TRBJ1-1,CSASITESVTEAFF,TGCAGTGCTTCAATCACGGAATCTGTCACTGAAGCTTTCTTT
TRBV6-2/TRBV6-3,TRBD1,-,TRBJ1-1,CASTRVGDRGQAFF,TGTGCCAGCACCCGAGTGGGGGACAGGGGCCAGGCTTTCTTT
TRBV5-1,-,-,TRBJ2-3,CASSAEGSDTQYF,TGCGCCAGCAGCGCGGAGGGGTCAGATACGCAGTATTTT
TRBV20-1,TRBD1,-,TRBJ2-2,CSAPTGITRELFF,TGCAGTGCCCCGACAGGGATCACCCGGGAGCTGTTTTTT
TRBV21-1,-,-,TRBJ1-5,CASSRDGESNQPQHF,TGTGCCAGCAGCAGGGACGGGGAGAGCAATCAGCCCCAGCATTTT
TRBV6-2/TRBV6-3,TRBD2,few,TRBJ2-7,CASSSPWTSRRGEQYF,TGTGCCAGCAGTTCGCCCTGGACTAGCCGGCGGGGTGAGCAGTACTTC
TRBV7-9,-,-,TRBJ1-1,CASRPSGGQAFF,TGTGCCAGCAGACCTAGCGGGGGTCAAGCTTTCTTT
TRBV4-1,-,few,TRBJ1-3,CASSPIGRGGSGNTIYF,TGCGCCAGCAGCCCGATCGGACGGGGAGGCTCTGGAAACACCATATATTTT
TRBV7-2,-,-,TRBJ1-2,CASSLWGDEGYTF,TGTGCCAGCAGCTTATGGGGGGATGAGGGCTACACCTTC
TRBV2,-,-,TRBJ2-3,CASREMPDTQYF,TGTGCCAGCCGAGAAATGCCAGATACGCAGTATTTT
TRBV5-1,-,few,TRBJ1-1,CASSLARDGLNTEAFF,TGCGCCAGCAGCTTGGCCCGGGACGGGCTGAACACTGAAGCTTTCTTT